The present entry profiles one TCR beta chain with its context. Germline assignment: CDR1 SGHVS and CDR2 FNYEAQ. The CDR3 length is 15 residues. The junction had 9 bases not matched to a gene; V was cut back by 5 bases and J by 5 bases. These data come from a study of blood T cell repertoires in COVID-19. Overall study: Sites across the United States, Italy and Spain contributed samples from acute and convalescent COVID-19. In each case, the material was cDNA or gDNA derived from T cells, B-cell-depleted T cells, or PBMCs.

Methods used by the authors: Reference gene primers were amplified, and this amplification served to estimate nucleated cell counts. The protocol was immunoSEQ multiplex PCR, while the TCRdb copy is restricted to in-frame clones and leaves out a portion. V and J calls and clone size follow that table, whereas D and trimming were derived from the DNA. The sample carries tens of thousands of clones, more than 70% recorded once. Sample: peripheral blood. The origin of this receptor is an elderly woman in a cohort sampled during active or convalescent COVID-19. The chain carries TRBV7-6 and TRBJ1-2; 9 bases line up with TRBD1. The DNA for the CDR3 is TGTGCCAGCAGCGGATGGACAGGGGACAAGTATGGCTACACCTTC. This sequence encodes CASSGWTGDKYGYTF.